Presented here are 21 T cell receptor beta chains from one specimen sequenced in a study of post-analysis software for immune sequencing data. Study-level points and caveats: Controls had lower frequencies than patients of five TRBV segments, which included TRBV5-6, TRBV5-1 and TRBV20-1.

The antigens these receptors bind are not known. cDNA libraries of TCR beta carried unique molecular identifiers. TCRdb re-called the PCR reads with MiXCR, one entry per CDR3 protein. The sample lists roughly 870,000 distinct CDR3 sequences; about 57% were seen once. Sequenced input: blood. Every receptor here comes from a girl aged 10 to 17 with multiple sclerosis.

The gene calls are TRBV18 and TRBJ1-1; 8 positions match TRBD1. V dropped 3 bases and J dropped 4; count of bases not matched to a gene: 16. CDR1 KGHSH and CDR2 LQKENI come from the germline V gene. This CDR3 has 18 residues. DNA of the CDR3: TGTGCCAGCTCACCGCTACAGGGGGTAATGGTTTCAGTCACTGAAGCTTTCTTT. Protein product: CASSPLQGVMVSVTEAFF.

This clonotype was picked up a small number of times. The genes are TRBV21-1 and TRBJ1-2; the tabulated D call, TRBD1, remains unverified against the DNA. TRBV21-1 is listed as a pseudogene. The CDR3 has 15 residues. This CDR3 reads CASSKRRQGAGGYTF. In nucleotides, the CDR3 is TGTGCCAGCAGCAAAAGGAGACAGGGGGCCGGTGGCTACACCTTC.

The rearrangement uses TRBV4-2 and TRBJ2-7; the match to TRBD1 covers 7 bases. This CDR3 contains 15 residues. The V gene end was trimmed by 5 bases and the J gene end by 7 bases; junction bases not matched to a gene: 14. Germline V gene lookup returns CDR1 LGHNA and CDR2 YNFKEQ. The DNA of the CDR3 is TGTGCCAGCAGCTCCGAAGAGGGGGCGATGAGGGAGCAGTACTTC. Translating gives CASSSEEGAMREQYF.

In its sample, this clonotype was seen a few times. This chain links TRBV10-3 with TRBJ2-1, with 7 nucleotides matching TRBD2. CDR1 is ENHRY and CDR2 is SYGVKD in the germline V gene. The CDR3 is 14 residues long. V lost 4 bases and J lost 8; bases outside the gene matches: 8. The CDR3 nucleotides read TGTGCCATCAGTGGGGGCGGGAGCAGAGATGAGCAGTTCTTC. Protein: CAISGGGSRDEQFF.

This clonotype has a handful of counts. The chain carries TRBV6-1 and TRBJ2-3; 8 bases line up with TRBD1. Germline CDR1 reads MNHNS; CDR2 reads SASEGT. CDR3 length: 16 amino acids. Losses at the gene ends were 9 bases for V and 9 bases for J; bases not matched to a gene: 20. CDR3 sequence reads: CARTGGVGPSTGTQYF. The CDR3 coding sequence is TGTGCCAGAACAGGGGGTGTGGGGCCCAGCACAGGCACGCAGTATTTT.

Concerning this clonotype itself: An end of the junction differs from the germline gene, which may be a read error. The chain recombines TRBV6-5 with TRBJ2-7; no reliable D call. The CDR3 runs to 15 residues. Looked up from germline, CDR1 is MNHEY and CDR2 is SVGAGI. The CDR3 DNA sequence: TGTGCCGGCAGTTACCGGACGGATAGCTCCTACGAGCAGTACTTC. Its translation: CAGSYRTDSSYEQYF.

The V and J genes are TRBV9 and TRBJ2-7, with D uncertain. The CDR3 sequence is 14 residues long. Per the germline V gene, CDR1 is SGDLS and CDR2 is YYNGEE. The V end lost 1 base, the J end lost 2 bases, and 10 bases lay between the germline ends. The CDR3 sequence is CASSVWQFPYEQYF. As DNA, the CDR3 is TGTGCCAGCAGCGTATGGCAGTTCCCCTACGAGCAGTACTTC.

The gene calls are TRBV27 and TRBJ1-5; 9 bases line up with TRBD1. Unmatched junction bases numbered 6, after V lost 6 bases and J lost 6 bases. Germline V gene data show CDR1 as MNHEY and CDR2 as SMNVEV (reference sequence). This CDR3 spans 14 amino acids. CDR3 loop: CASSPTGGGQPQHF. CDR3 coding DNA: TGTGCCAGCAGCCCGACAGGGGGGGGTCAGCCCCAGCATTTT.

CDR3 DNA: TGCAGTGCCACCGAGACAGGGGAGCCTCCTGGCTACACCTTC. Amino acid sequence: CSATETGEPPGYTF. J is TRBJ1-2 and V is TRBV20-1, with 8 nucleotides matching TRBD1. V shed 6 bases, J shed 7 bases, and the junction held 13 bases outside the gene matches. Germline CDR1 DFQATT, CDR2 SNEGSKA (reference sequence). This CDR3 region has 14 residues.

There are a few counts of this clonotype. The gene calls are TRBV5-5 and TRBJ1-2; 7 bases are shared with TRBD1. CDR1 and CDR2 from the germline V gene are SGHKS and YYEKEE (reference sequence). V lost 4 bases to trimming and J lost 6 bases; unmatched junction nucleotides: 15. The CDR3 has 16 amino acids. In nucleotides, the CDR3 is TGTGCCAGCAGCCCCGCAACTCGGACAGGAAGAGATGGCTACACCTTC. This codes for CASSPATRTGRDGYTF.

The rearrangement uses TRBV12-3 or TRBV12-4 and TRBJ1-1; D is unresolved. V was cut by 8 bases and J by 5 bases, with 15 bases left in between. The CDR3 sequence is 13 residues long. In DNA, the CDR3 is TGTGCCAGCGTGCGGTTTCGTTCGACTGAAGCTTTCTTT. It encodes CASVRFRSTEAFF.

The rearrangement joins TRBV5-1 to TRBJ2-7; no firm D call. V gave up 1 base and J gave up 0 bases, with 8 bases separating them. CDR3 length: 14 amino acids. CDR1 and CDR2 (germline): SGHRS, YFSETQ. The CDR3, as DNA: TGCGCCAGCAGCTTGTTGATAAGCTCCTACGAGCAGTACTTC. As protein: CASSLLISSYEQYF. Full variable domain (remainder filled in from reference TRBV5-1 and TRBJ2-7): KAGVTQTPRYLIKTRGQQVTLSCSPISGHRSVSWYQQTPGQGLQFLFEYFSETQRNKGNFPGRFSGRQFSNSRSEMNVSTLELGDSALYLCASSLLISSYEQYFGPGTRLTVT.

This chain connects TRBV6-5 to TRBJ2-1; D is possibly TRBD2 (6 bases). This CDR3 region has 16 residues. Germline CDR1 reads MNHEY; CDR2 reads SVGAGI. Trimming removed 0 bases at V and 8 bases at J, with 17 bases between. This chain's CDR3 is CASSYSSRGGWDEQFF. The DNA of the CDR3 is TGTGCCAGCAGTTACTCTTCTCGGGGAGGCTGGGATGAGCAGTTCTTC.

This chain connects TRBV30 to TRBJ1-6; no clear D. Trimming shortened V by 8 bases and J by 7 bases, and 9 bases separated the two germline ends. This CDR3 has 11 amino acids. The V gene's germline CDR1 is GTSNPN and CDR2 SVGIG (reference sequence). The CDR3 region has the DNA TGTGCCAGCTCCCTAAATTCACCCCTCCACTTT. Amino acid sequence: CASSLNSPLHF.

V is TRBV7-8 and J is TRBJ2-7, with D unresolved. Germline V lookup: CDR1 SGHVS, CDR2 FQNEAQ. The CDR3 is made up of 14 amino acids. V was cut by 2 bases and J by 5 bases, with 13 bases left in between. CDR3 in DNA: TGTGCCAGCAGCTTATTCGCATTAGTGGACGAGCAGTACTTC. Its translation: CASSLFALVDEQYF.

V and J are TRBV20-1 and TRBJ2-1, with a possible D match to TRBD2 (6 bases). Germline V gives CDR1 DFQATT, CDR2 SNEGSKA (reference sequence). The CDR3 has 14 amino acids. The ends were cut back, 3 bases at V and 6 bases at J, with 15 bases in the middle. As DNA, the CDR3 is TGCAGTGCTAGCAACCGGGGGACTTCCAATGAGCAGTTCTTC. It translates to CSASNRGTSNEQFF.

The chain combines TRBV27 with TRBJ2-1, with 11 nucleotides matching TRBD2. The ends lost 3 bases at V and 8 bases at J; junction bases unmatched: 3. This CDR3 is built from 14 residues. Germline V gives CDR1 MNHEY, CDR2 SMNVEV (reference sequence). The CDR3 here is CASSFSGGVDEQFF. The CDR3 nucleotides are TGTGCCAGCAGTTTTAGCGGGGGGGTGGATGAGCAGTTCTTC.

V is TRBV6-1 and J is TRBJ1-5; D call uncertain. The germline gives CDR1 MNHNS, CDR2 SASEGT. Deletions cut 3 bases from V and 4 bases from J, with 7 bases between. CDR3 length: 13 residues. The CDR3 loop reads CASSDSHNQPQHF. DNA of the CDR3: TGTGCCAGCAGTGACAGTCATAATCAGCCCCAGCATTTT.

The CDR3 is CASSPPSGNLETQYF. The DNA of the CDR3 is TGTGCCAGCTCCCCGCCTAGCGGGAATCTAGAGACCCAGTACTTC. The chain employs TRBV18 and TRBJ2-7; TRBD2 matches at 9 bases. The assigned J gene may be wrong: the sequence end matches TRBJ2-5 better. There are 15 residues in the CDR3. Germline loops: CDR1 KGHSH, CDR2 LQKENI.

The chain uses TRBV11-2 and TRBJ2-5; 9 positions agree with TRBD1. Germline CDR1 is SGHAT and CDR2 is FQNNGV. J lost 4 bases, V lost 5 bases, and 11 bases had no gene match. The CDR3 totals 16 residues. The CDR3 sequence: CASSASGTGSRETQYF. CDR3 in DNA: TGTGCCAGCAGCGCATCCGGGACAGGGAGTCGAGAGACCCAGTACTTC.

The chain couples TRBV7-3 to TRBJ2-3; 9 nucleotides line up with TRBD2. The junction had 5 bases not matched to a gene; V was cut back by 4 bases and J by 3 bases. Per germline, CDR1 SGHTA and CDR2 FQGTGA. The CDR3 spans 15 residues. CDR3 sequence: CASSSGLAPTDTQYF. In nucleotides, the CDR3 is TGTGCCAGCAGCTCGGGACTAGCTCCGACAGATACGCAGTATTTT.